Below are 23 T cell receptor beta chains sequenced from a single sample in a study of T cells in Graves' hyperthyroidism and ophthalmopathy. Amplification yielded TCR beta CDR3 regions, with RNA transcripts as the source. HTBI primers drove first-round RT-PCR of the TCR CDR3. TCRdb reprocessed the multiplex PCR reads with MiXCR, giving one entry per CDR3 protein. The sample lists some 350,000 distinct CDR3 sequences, 15% to 19% occurring once. The sample was blood. These receptors came from a woman aged 18-29 years with Graves' hyperthyroidism that later progressed to Graves' ophthalmopathy.

The sample holds many counts of this clonotype. J is TRBJ2-7 and V is TRBV18; D not resolved. V was shortened by 3 bases and J by 0 bases, with 9 bases between the two germline ends. The CDR3 is made up of 14 amino acids. CDR1 and CDR2 from the germline V gene are KGHSH and LQKENI. As DNA, the CDR3 is TGTGCCAGCTCACCGGACGGAGACTCCTACGAGCAGTACTTC. Amino acid sequence: CASSPDGDSYEQYF.

In this sample, this clonotype turned up a few times. The chain's CDR3 is CSASGVRDSPLHF. The CDR3 DNA follows: TGCAGTGCTTCAGGGGTCCGGGATTCACCCCTCCACTTT. The chain uses TRBV20-1 and TRBJ1-6; tentative D call: TRBD1 (6 bases). With 5 bases removed from V and 8 bases from J, the gap between germline ends came to 13 bases. The CDR3 sequence is 13 residues long. The germline V gene has CDR1 DFQATT and CDR2 SNEGSKA (reference sequence).

The sample holds a few counts of this clonotype. The chain employs TRBV4-2 and TRBJ1-6; D is undetermined. This CDR3 has 14 amino acids. CDR1 is LGHNA, CDR2 YNFKEQ, per germline. Trimming took off 0 bases at V and 14 bases at J, with 14 bases between the two ends. The CDR3 sequence: CASSQETRRHALHF. CDR3 coding DNA: TGTGCCAGCAGCCAAGAAACGCGACGGCATGCCCTCCACTTT.

This chain links TRBV20-1 with TRBJ2-1, with TRBD2 matching over 7 bases. Looked up from germline, CDR1 is DFQATT and CDR2 is SNEGSKA (reference sequence). Trimming took 3 bases from V and 6 from J; bases not matched to a gene: 5. This CDR3 is 13 amino acids long. DNA for the CDR3: TGCAGTGCTAGGCCTACTAGCGTCAATGAGCAGTTCTTC. It yields the protein CSARPTSVNEQFF.

This clonotype appeared a few times. Mismatch with germline at one junction end may stem from a read error. The V call is TRBV6-1, the J call TRBJ1-4; 7 bases line up with TRBD1. The germline CDR1 and CDR2 sequences are MNHNS and SASEGT. The CDR3 contains 15 residues. The CDR3 spells CASSERAGGNGKLFF. DNA for the CDR3: TGTGCCAGCAGTGAAAGGGCAGGGGGAAATGGAAAACTGTTTTTT.

The genes are TRBV9 and TRBJ2-3, with D perhaps being TRBD1 or TRBD2 (5 bases each). V was shortened by 3 bases and J by 0 bases, with 17 bases between the two germline ends. The CDR3 totals 17 residues. Germline V CDR1 and CDR2: SGDLS, YYNGEE. CDR3 protein: CASSGSRDGSSTDTQYF. The CDR3 DNA reads as TGTGCCAGCAGCGGGTCTAGGGACGGTTCTAGCACAGATACGCAGTATTTT.

This clonotype was detected a few times. The V gene is TRBV6-1, the J gene TRBJ2-7; D uncertain. Trimming removed 7 bases at V and 7 bases at J, with 11 bases between. The CDR3 totals 11 residues. From germline, CDR1 is MNHNS and CDR2 SASEGT. For the CDR3, the DNA is TGTGCCAGCAAAACGATGGGGGAGCAGTACTTC. It is translated as CASKTMGEQYF.

This clonotype showed up many times. The J gene is TRBJ2-4, the V gene TRBV5-1, with unresolved D. The CDR3 extends over 19 amino acids. The V gene lost 5 bases and the J gene lost 0 bases, with 24 bases spanning the gap. Germline CDR1 reads SGHRS; CDR2 reads YFSETQ. The CDR3 DNA sequence: TGCGCCAGCAGTACAACGATACCGGGCGCCCACGCAGCCAAAAACATTCAGTACTTC. Amino acids: CASSTTIPGAHAAKNIQYF.

This clonotype appeared many times. The chain couples TRBV28 to TRBJ2-6; 8 nucleotides align to TRBD1. From germline, CDR1 is MDHEN and CDR2 SYDVKM. The CDR3 length is 19 residues. Germline trimming cut 4 bases from V and 0 bases from J; bases unmatched to any gene: 11. The CDR3 here is CASSWAWDRPLSGANVLTF. The CDR3 coding sequence is TGTGCCAGCAGTTGGGCTTGGGACAGGCCCCTCTCTGGGGCCAACGTCCTGACTTTC.

V gene TRBV6-6 combines with J gene TRBJ1-3; tentative D call: TRBD1 (6 bases). The CDR3 covers 15 residues. Trimming left V 3 bases short and J 4 bases short, with 13 bases between. Germline CDR1 MNHNY, CDR2 SVGAGI (reference sequence). The CDR3 DNA follows: TGTGCCAGCAGTTATTCGGGGGCAGAGGGAAACACCATATATTTT. Encoded protein: CASSYSGAEGNTIYF.

This clonotype showed up many times. The V call is TRBV30, the J call TRBJ2-5; D ambiguous. This CDR3 is 17 amino acids long. Germline V gene data show CDR1 as GTSNPN and CDR2 as SVGIG (reference sequence). V was trimmed by 3 bases and J by 4 bases, leaving 24 bases between them. CDR3 residues: CAWSTGLIKPQRETQYF. CDR3 nucleotide sequence: TGTGCCTGGAGCACCGGGCTTATTAAACCCCAGCGAGAGACCCAGTACTTC.

In this sample, this clonotype turned up many times. The V gene is TRBV6-2 or TRBV6-3, the J gene TRBJ2-7; 10 bases are a match to TRBD1. V was pared by 6 bases and J by 5 bases, with 10 bases of the junction left unmatched. CDR1 and CDR2 (germline): MNHEY, SVGEGT. The length of the CDR3 is 15 residues. CDR3 sequence reads: CASRRQGALRDEQYF. CDR3 nucleotides: TGTGCCAGCAGGCGACAGGGGGCCCTACGGGACGAGCAGTACTTC.

This clonotype was seen more than once but under ten times. J is TRBJ2-1 and V is TRBV6-2 or TRBV6-3; D is unclear. Trimming took 6 bases from V and 4 from J, leaving 16 bases between them. Germline assignment: CDR1 MNHEY and CDR2 SVGEGT. This CDR3 spans 15 amino acids. CDR3 coding DNA: TGTGCCAGCAGCCTTGTCCCTGGAACATACAATGAGCAGTTCTTC. This translates into CASSLVPGTYNEQFF.

This clonotype has a count of ten or more. The rearrangement links TRBV2 to TRBJ2-2; 12 bases map to TRBD2. The CDR3 length is 16 residues. The trim removed 5 bases at V and 2 bases at J, leaving 3 bases unmatched. Looked up from germline, CDR1 is SNHLY and CDR2 is FYNNEI. CDR3 in DNA: TGTGCCAGCAGTAAGACTAGCGGGAGAAACACCGGGGAGCTGTTTTTT. It is translated as CASSKTSGRNTGELFF.

In this sample, this clonotype turned up a few times. One junction end does not reproduce the germline sequence, and a read error may be involved. Here the CDR3 DNA reads TGTGCCGGCAGCCCCGGGGCGGGAGGGGTGAACACTGAAGCTTTCTTT. Translated, it gives CAGSPGAGGVNTEAFF. The V call is TRBV6-1, the J call TRBJ1-1, with D maybe TRBD1 (5 bases). CDR1 MNHNS and CDR2 SASEGT come from the germline V gene. This CDR3 region has 16 residues.

Only a few counts were recorded for this clonotype. The chain is built from TRBV5-1 and TRBJ1-5; possibly TRBD1 for D (5 bases). V was pared by 4 bases and J by 3 bases, with 17 bases between. The CDR3 is 16 amino acids. Germline V gene data show CDR1 as SGHRS and CDR2 as YFSETQ. CDR3 sequence reads: CASSPAGGELNQPQHF. CDR3 bases: TGCGCCAGCAGCCCTGCGGGGGGGGAGCTCAATCAGCCCCAGCATTTT.

On this clonotype: This may stem from a read error, because a much larger clone lies one nucleotide away. The J gene is TRBJ2-7, the V gene TRBV7-3; possibly TRBD1 for D (5 bases). The germline gives CDR1 SGHTA, CDR2 FQGTGA. The CDR3 totals 13 residues. CDR3 residues: CASRLDMTYEQYF. In DNA, the CDR3 is TGTGCCAGCAGGTTGGACATGACCTATGAGCAGTACTTC. Together with reference TRBV7-3 and TRBJ2-7, the CDR3 gives the full variable domain: GAGVSQTPSNKVTEKGKYVELRCDPISGHTALYWYRQSLGQGPEFLIYFQGTGAADDSGLPNDRFFAVRPEGSVSTLKIQRTERGDSAVYLCASRLDMTYEQYFGPGTRLTVT.

The chain links TRBV5-1 to TRBJ2-3; 8 bases align to TRBD2. The V gene end was trimmed by 0 bases and the J gene end by 4 bases; junction bases not matched to a gene: 7. The CDR3 is 16 amino acids. Germline values: CDR1 SGHRS, CDR2 YFSETQ. The CDR3 DNA follows: TGCGCCAGCAGCTTGGGCGGGGGGAGCAACGCAGATACGCAGTATTTT. This codes for CASSLGGGSNADTQYF.

This clonotype came up a few times. The chain has TRBV29-1 and TRBJ2-5; TRBD2 is a possible D gene (5 bases). The V end was cut by 0 bases, the J end by 0 bases, with 11 bases between. CDR1 and CDR2 (germline): SQVTM, ANQGSEA. This CDR3 comprises 15 residues. CDR3 bases: TGCAGCGTTGAAGATGACTATGCGTACCAAGAGACCCAGTACTTC. It codes for CSVEDDYAYQETQYF.

This clonotype appeared many times. The CDR3 DNA reads as TGTGCCAGCAGCTGGGCCGGGGGCGGCGAGCAGTACTTC. Its translation: CASSWAGGGEQYF. The rearrangement uses TRBV7-8 and TRBJ2-7; D may correspond to TRBD1 or TRBD2 (6 bases each). The CDR3 has 13 residues. Trimming took off 4 bases at V and 6 bases at J, with 13 bases between the two ends. Germline-derived CDR1 and CDR2 are SGHVS and FQNEAQ. Together with reference TRBV7-8 and TRBJ2-7, the CDR3 gives the full variable domain: GAGVSQSPRYKVAKRGQDVALRCDPISGHVSLFWYQQALGQGPEFLTYFQNEAQLDKSGLPSDRFFAERPEGSVSTLKIQRTQQEDSAVYLCASSWAGGGEQYFGPGTRLTVT.

The table lists this clonotype with many counts. The chain combines TRBV12-3 or TRBV12-4 with TRBJ2-7; possibly TRBD2 for D (5 bases). V was cut by 4 bases and J by 1 base, with 14 bases left in between. The CDR3 length is 15 residues. As DNA, the CDR3 is TGTGCCAGCAGTTGGGGTACTAGTGGATCCTACGAGCAGTACTTC. This gives the protein CASSWGTSGSYEQYF.

V gene TRBV6-1 combines with J gene TRBJ1-1; D might be TRBD1 (5 bases). Trimming took 6 bases from V and 1 from J, leaving 9 bases between them. The CDR3 extends over 13 amino acids. CDR1 MNHNS and CDR2 SASEGT come from the germline V gene. The CDR3 bases are TGTGCCAGCAGCACAGGACAGAACACTGAAGCTTTCTTT. Translated: CASSTGQNTEAFF.

This sequence joins TRBV15 and TRBJ1-6, with D unclear. Germline V gives CDR1 LNHNV, CDR2 YYDKDF (reference sequence). The CDR3 extends over 15 amino acids. Trimming shortened V by 5 bases and J by 7 bases, and 15 bases separated the two germline ends. The CDR3 DNA sequence: TGTGCCACCAGCGAGGGTGGGCAGGCCAATTCACCCCTCCACTTT. Translating gives CATSEGGQANSPLHF.